The clone carrying this T cell receptor (beta chain) appeared a few times. Its antigen is not known. Method: immunoSEQ multiplex PCR; TCRdb's copy keeps in-frame clones and lacks some. The repertoire holds 50,000 or so clones, with around four fifths as singletons. This sample was included in a study of T cells in localized non-small cell lung cancer. General study findings and limits: Overall survival was longer when the density of T cells in the blood was higher. It remains possible that heterogeneity exists, since only one tumor region was sequenced. Uninvolved adjacent lung showed the highest T cell clonality, exceeding tumor. Adjacent lung exhibited a median of about 50 among the 100 most abundant tumor clones.

The sequencing used peripheral blood, collected before any cancer treatment. The TCR sequence derives from a female donor over 55 with stage II squamous cell lung carcinoma.

The CDR3 loop reads CTRGLTGPWNTGELFF. The CDR3 DNA reads as TGCACCAGGGGCCTCACAGGGCCCTGGAATACCGGGGAGCTGTTTTTT. The V gene is TRBV1, the J gene TRBJ2-2; the table calls TRBD1, which could not be checked here. TRBV1 counts as a pseudogene. The CDR3 is made up of 16 amino acids.